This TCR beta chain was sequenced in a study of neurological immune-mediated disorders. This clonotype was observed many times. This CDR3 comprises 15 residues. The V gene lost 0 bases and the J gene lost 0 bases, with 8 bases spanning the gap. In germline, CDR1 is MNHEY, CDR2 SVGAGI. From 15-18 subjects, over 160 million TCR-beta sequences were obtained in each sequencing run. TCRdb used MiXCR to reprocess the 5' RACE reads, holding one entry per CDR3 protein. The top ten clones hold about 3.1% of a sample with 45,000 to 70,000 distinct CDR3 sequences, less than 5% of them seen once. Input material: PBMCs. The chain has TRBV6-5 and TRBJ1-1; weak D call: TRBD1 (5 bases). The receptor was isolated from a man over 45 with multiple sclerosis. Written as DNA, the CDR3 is TGTGCCAGCAGTTACTCTGGGGGAATGAACACTGAAGCTTTCTTT. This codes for CASSYSGGMNTEAFF.